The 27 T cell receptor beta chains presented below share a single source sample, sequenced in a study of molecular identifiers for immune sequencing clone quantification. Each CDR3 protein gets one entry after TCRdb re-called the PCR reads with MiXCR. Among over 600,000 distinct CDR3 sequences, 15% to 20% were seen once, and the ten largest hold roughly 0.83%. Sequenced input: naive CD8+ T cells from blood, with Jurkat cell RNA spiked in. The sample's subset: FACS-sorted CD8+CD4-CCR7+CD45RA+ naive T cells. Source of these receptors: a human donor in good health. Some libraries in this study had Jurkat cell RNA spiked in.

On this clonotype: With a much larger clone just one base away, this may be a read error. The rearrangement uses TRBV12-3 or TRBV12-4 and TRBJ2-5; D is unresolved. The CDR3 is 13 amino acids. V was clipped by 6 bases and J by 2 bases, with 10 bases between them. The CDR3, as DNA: TGTGCCAGCAGGGAAGGACGGCAAGAGACCCAGTACTTC. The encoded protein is CASREGRQETQYF.

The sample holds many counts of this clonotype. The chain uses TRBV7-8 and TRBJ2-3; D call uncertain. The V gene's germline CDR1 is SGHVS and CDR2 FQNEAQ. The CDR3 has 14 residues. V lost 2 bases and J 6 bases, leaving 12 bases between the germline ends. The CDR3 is CASSLFPGPDTQYF. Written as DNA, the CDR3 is TGTGCCAGCAGCTTATTCCCCGGGCCCGATACGCAGTATTTT. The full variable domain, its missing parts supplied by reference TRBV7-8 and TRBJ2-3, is GAGVSQSPRYKVAKRGQDVALRCDPISGHVSLFWYQQALGQGPEFLTYFQNEAQLDKSGLPSDRFFAERPEGSVSTLKIQRTQQEDSAVYLCASSLFPGPDTQYFGPGTRLTVL.

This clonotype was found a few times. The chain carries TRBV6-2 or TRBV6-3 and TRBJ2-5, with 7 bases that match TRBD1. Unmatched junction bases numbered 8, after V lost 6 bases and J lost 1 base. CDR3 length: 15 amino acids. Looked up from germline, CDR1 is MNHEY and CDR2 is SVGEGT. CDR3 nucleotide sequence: TGTGCCAGCAGCCACGGGACAGAAGTCCAAGAGACCCAGTACTTC. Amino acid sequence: CASSHGTEVQETQYF.

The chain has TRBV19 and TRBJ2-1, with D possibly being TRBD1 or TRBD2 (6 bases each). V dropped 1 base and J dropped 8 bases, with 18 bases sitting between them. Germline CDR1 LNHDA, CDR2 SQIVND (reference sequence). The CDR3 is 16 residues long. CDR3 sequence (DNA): TGTGCCAGTAGTATAGGTTACAGGGAGGCTGGCGATGAGCAGTTCTTC. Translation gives CASSIGYREAGDEQFF.

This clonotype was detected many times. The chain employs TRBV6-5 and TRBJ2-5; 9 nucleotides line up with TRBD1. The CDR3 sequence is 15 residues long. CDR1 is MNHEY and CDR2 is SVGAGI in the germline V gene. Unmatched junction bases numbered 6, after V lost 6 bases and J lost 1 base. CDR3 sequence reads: CASRGRQGVQETQYF. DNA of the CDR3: TGTGCCAGCAGGGGCCGACAGGGGGTCCAAGAGACCCAGTACTTC.

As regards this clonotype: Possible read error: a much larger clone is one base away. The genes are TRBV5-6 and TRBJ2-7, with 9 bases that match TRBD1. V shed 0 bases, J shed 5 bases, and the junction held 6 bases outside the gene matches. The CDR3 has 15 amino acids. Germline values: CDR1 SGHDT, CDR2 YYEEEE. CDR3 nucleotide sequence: TGTGCCAGCAGCTTGGTGTGGGACAGGGCCAACGAGCAGTACTTC. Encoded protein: CASSLVWDRANEQYF. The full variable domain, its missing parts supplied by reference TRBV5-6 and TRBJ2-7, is DAGVTQSPTHLIKTRGQQVTLRCSPKSGHDTVSWYQQALGQGPQFIFQYYEEEERQRGNFPDRFSGHQFPNYSSELNVNALLLGDSALYLCASSLVWDRANEQYFGPGTRLTVT.

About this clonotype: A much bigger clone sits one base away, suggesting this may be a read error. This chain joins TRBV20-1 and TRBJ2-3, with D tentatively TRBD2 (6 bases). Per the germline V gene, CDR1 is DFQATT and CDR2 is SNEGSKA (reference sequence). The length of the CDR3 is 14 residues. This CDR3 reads CSARAAGSIDTQYF. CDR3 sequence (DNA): TGCAGTGCTAGAGCCGCGGGGAGCATAGATACGCAGTATTTT.

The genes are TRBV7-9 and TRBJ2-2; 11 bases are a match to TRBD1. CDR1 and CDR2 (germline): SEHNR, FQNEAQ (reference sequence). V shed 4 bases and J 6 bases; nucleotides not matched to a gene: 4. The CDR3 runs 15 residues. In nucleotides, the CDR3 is TGTGCCAGCAGCTCCCGGGACAGGGGGGCCGGGGAGCTGTTTTTT. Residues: CASSSRDRGAGELFF.

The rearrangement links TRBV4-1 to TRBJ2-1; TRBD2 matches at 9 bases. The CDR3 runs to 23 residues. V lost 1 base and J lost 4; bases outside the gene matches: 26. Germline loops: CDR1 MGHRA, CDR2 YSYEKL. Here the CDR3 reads CASSQAPGALPRAGGRRYNEQFF. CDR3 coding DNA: TGCGCCAGCAGCCAAGCCCCCGGTGCCCTACCTAGAGCGGGAGGCCGGAGGTACAATGAGCAGTTCTTC.

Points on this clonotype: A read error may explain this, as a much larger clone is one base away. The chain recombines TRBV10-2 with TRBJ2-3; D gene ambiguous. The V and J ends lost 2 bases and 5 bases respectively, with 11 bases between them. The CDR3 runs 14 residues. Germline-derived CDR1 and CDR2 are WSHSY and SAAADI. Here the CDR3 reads CASSEIGFRDTQYF. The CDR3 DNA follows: TGCGCCAGCAGTGAGATCGGGTTTAGAGATACGCAGTATTTT.

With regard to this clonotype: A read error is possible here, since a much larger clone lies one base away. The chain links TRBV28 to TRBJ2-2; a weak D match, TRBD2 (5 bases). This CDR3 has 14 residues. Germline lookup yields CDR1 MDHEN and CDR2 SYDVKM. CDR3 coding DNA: TGTGCCAGCAGTTTAAGTCTTCGTACCGGGGAGCCGTTTTTT. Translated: CASSLSLRTGEPFF.

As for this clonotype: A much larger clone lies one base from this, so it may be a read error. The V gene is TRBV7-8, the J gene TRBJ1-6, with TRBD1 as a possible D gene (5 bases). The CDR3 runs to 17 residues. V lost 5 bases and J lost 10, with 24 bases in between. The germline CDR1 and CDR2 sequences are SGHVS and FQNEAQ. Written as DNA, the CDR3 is TGTGCCAGCAGCACGGCGGGACGGGTCGAGTGGGACTCACCCCTCCACTTT. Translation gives CASSTAGRVEWDSPLHF. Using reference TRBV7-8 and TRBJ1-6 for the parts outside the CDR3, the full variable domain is GAGVSQSPRYKVAKRGQDVALRCDPISGHVSLFWYQQALGQGPEFLTYFQNEAQLDKSGLPSDRFFAERPEGSVSTLKIQRTQQEDSAVYLCASSTAGRVEWDSPLHFGNGTRLTVT.

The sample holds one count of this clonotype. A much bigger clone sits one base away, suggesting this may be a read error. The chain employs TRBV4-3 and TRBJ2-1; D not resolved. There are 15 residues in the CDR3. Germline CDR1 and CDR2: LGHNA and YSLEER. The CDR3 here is CASSQARPAANEQSF. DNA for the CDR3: TGCGCCAGCAGCCAAGCCAGGCCCGCGGCCAATGAGCAGTCCTTC.

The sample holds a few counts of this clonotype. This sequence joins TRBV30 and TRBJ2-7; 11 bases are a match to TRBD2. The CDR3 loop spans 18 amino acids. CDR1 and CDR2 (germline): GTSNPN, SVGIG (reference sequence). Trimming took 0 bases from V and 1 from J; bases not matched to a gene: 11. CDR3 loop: CAWSVQFVGTSGSYEQYF. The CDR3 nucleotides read TGTGCCTGGAGTGTACAATTTGTTGGGACTAGCGGATCCTACGAGCAGTACTTC.

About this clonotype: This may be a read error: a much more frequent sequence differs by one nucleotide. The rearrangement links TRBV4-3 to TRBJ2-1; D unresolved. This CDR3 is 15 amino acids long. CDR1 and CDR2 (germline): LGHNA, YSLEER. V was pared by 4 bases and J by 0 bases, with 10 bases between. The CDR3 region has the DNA TGCGCCAGCAGCCGAATGGCTAACTCCTACAATGAGCAGTTCTTC. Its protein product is CASSRMANSYNEQFF.

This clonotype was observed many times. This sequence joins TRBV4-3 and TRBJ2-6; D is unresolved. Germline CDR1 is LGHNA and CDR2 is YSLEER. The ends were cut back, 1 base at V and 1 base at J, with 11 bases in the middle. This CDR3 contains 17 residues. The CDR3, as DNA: TGCGCCAGCAGCCAAGCGCGCTTTCCTTCTGGGGCCAACGTCCTGACTTTC. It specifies CASSQARFPSGANVLTF.

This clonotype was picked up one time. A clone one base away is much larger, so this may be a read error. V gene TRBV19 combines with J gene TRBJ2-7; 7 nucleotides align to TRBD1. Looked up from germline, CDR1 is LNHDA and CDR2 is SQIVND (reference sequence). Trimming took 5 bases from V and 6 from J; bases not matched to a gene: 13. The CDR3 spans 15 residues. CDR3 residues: CASSLGTAASIEQYF. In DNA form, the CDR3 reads TGTGCCAGTAGTCTCGGGACAGCAGCATCTATCGAGCAGTACTTC.

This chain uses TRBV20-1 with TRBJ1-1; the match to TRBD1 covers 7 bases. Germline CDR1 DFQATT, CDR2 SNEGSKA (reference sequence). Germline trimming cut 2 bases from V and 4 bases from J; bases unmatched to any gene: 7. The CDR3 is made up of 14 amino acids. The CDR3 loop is CSARRTGEITEAFF. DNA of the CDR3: TGCAGTGCTAGAAGAACAGGGGAGATCACTGAAGCTTTCTTT.

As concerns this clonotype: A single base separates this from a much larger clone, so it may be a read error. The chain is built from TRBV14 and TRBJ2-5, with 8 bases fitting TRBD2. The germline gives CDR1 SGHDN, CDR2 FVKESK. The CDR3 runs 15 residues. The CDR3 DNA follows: TGTGCCGGCAGCCCCCGGCCGGGGGGGGCAGAGACCCAGTACTTC. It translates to CAGSPRPGGAETQYF.

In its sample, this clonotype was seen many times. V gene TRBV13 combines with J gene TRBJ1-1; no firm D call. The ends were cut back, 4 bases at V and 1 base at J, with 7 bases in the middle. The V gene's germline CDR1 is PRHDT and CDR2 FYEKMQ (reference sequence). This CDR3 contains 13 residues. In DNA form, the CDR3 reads TGTGCCAGCAGCTCATCGCAGAACACTGAAGCTTTCTTT. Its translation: CASSSSQNTEAFF.

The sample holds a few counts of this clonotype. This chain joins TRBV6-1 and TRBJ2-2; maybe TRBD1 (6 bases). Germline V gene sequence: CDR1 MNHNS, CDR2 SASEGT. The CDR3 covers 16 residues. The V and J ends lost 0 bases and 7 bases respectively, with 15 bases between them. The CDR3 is CASSEARAGVGGELFF. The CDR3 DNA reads TGTGCCAGCAGTGAAGCTCGGGCAGGGGTTGGCGGGGAGCTGTTTTTT.

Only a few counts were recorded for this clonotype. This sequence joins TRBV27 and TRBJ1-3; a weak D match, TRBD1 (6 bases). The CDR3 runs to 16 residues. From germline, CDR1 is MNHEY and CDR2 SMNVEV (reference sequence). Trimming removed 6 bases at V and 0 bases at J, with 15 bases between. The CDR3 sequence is CASSAGVPSSGNTIYF. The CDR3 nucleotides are TGTGCCAGCAGCGCAGGGGTTCCCAGCTCTGGAAACACCATATATTTT.

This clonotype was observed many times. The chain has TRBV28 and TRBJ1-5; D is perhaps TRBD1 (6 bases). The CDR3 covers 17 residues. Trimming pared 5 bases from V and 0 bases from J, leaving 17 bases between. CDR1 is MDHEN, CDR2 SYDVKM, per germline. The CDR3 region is CASSPQGSWYSNQPQHF. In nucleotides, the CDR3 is TGTGCCAGCAGTCCCCAGGGGAGCTGGTATAGCAATCAGCCCCAGCATTTT.

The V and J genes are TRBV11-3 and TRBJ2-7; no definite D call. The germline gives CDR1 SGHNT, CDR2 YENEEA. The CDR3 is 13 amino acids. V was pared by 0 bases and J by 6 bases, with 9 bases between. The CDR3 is CASSLEPRPEQYF. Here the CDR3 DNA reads TGTGCCAGCAGCTTAGAACCGAGGCCCGAGCAGTACTTC.

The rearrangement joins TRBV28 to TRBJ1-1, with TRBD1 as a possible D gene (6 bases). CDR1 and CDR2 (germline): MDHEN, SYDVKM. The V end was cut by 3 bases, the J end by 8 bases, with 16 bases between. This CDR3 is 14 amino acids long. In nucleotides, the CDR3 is TGTGCCAGCAGTTTCTCCGGGGGCTGGGGGGAAGCTTTCTTT. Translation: CASSFSGGWGEAFF.

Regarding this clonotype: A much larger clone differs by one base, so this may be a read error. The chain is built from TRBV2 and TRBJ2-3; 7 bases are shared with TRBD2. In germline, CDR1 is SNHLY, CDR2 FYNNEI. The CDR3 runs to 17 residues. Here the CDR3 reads CAGSDSLAEASTDTQYF. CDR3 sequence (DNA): TGTGCCGGCAGTGATTCTCTAGCGGAAGCTAGCACAGATACGCAGTATTTT.

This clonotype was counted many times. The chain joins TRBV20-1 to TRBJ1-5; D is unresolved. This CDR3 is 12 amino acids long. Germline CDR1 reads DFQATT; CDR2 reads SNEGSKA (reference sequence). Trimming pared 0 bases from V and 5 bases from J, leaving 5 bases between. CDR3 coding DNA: TGCAGTGCTAGAGAGGTTTATCAGCCCCAGCATTTT. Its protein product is CSAREVYQPQHF.